This T cell receptor (beta chain) was captured in a study of blood T cell repertoires in COVID-19. Study information: The study drew acute and convalescent COVID-19 samples from the United States, Italy and Spain. Sources were T cells, B-cell-depleted T cells, or PBMCs; the material itself was cDNA or gDNA.

The authors' processing: Scientists estimated how many nucleated cells there were by amplifying reference gene primers. Sequencing was performed with immunoSEQ multiplex PCR; in TCRdb, only in-frame clones are kept and a portion is missing. V and J calls and clone size come straight from that table; D and trimming were deduced from the DNA. The sample contains under 150,000 clones, roughly 82% of which appear only once. The CDR3 runs 15 residues. V was shortened by 7 bases and J by 7 bases, with 23 bases between the two germline ends. CDR1 is MNHEY, CDR2 SVGAGI, per germline. The sample consisted of peripheral blood. The receptor was derived from a man of 80 years or more with acute or convalescent COVID-19. The chain joins TRBV6-5 to TRBJ2-7; tentative D call: TRBD1 (8 bases). The CDR3 here is CASTPLDRGGREQYF. In nucleotides, the CDR3 is TGTGCCAGCACGCCGCTAGACAGGGGAGGGCGTGAGCAGTACTTC.